These T cell receptor beta chains were read from a single sample in a study of cytomegalovirus exposure and HLA in healthy donors. The protocol was immunoSEQ multiplex PCR, while the TCRdb copy is restricted to in-frame clones and leaves out a portion. The sample includes approximately 170,000 clones, roughly 80% of them seen just once. The sample comprised PBMCs. The source is a human donor in good health. The CDR3 runs from the conserved cysteine through the conserved F or W. A D gene is named only where the DNA matches it firmly. Not all rows give a size; the values are once, few, many and, for expanded clones, a class.

TRBJ1-1 NA TRBV7-2 NA TGTGCCAGCAGCTTGCAGGGGCCCACTGAAGCTTTCTTT CASSLQGPTEAFF
TRBJ2-1 few TRBV15 TRBD2 TGTGCCACCAGCAGAGCTGGACTAGCGGGGAACAATGAGCAGTTCTTC CATSRAGLAGNNEQFF
TRBJ1-6 NA TRBV4-2 TRBD1 TGTGCCAGCAGCCAAGCGGACAGGGGGGACTCACCCCTCCACTTT CASSQADRGDSPLHF
TRBJ2-2 NA TRBV9 TRBD1 TGTGCCAGCAGCGTAGTTGACAGGGCGATCACCGGGGAGCTGTTTTTT CASSVVDRAITGELFF
TRBJ1-4 few TRBV6-6 NA TGTGCCAGCAGTTACCGTTCCCCCGGGGGTGGTGAAAAACTGTTTTTT CASSYRSPGGGEKLFF
TRBJ1-1 once TRBV6-1 NA TGTGCCAGCCTCAGGGCCCCGGACACTGAAGCTTTCTTT CASLRAPDTEAFF
TRBJ1-1 NA TRBV9 NA TGTGCCAGCAGCGCCCATCCGGCGGGGACGAACACTGAAGCTTTCTTT CASSAHPAGTNTEAFF
TRBJ2-3 once TRBV10-3 TRBD2 TGTGCCATCAGTGTACTAGCGGGGGAGGGTACGCAGTATTTT CAISVLAGEGTQYF
TRBJ2-7 NA TRBV10-3 NA TGTGCCATCAGGACAGGCTACGAGCAGTACTTC CAIRTGYEQYF
TRBJ1-1 NA TRBV7-6 NA TGTGCCAGCAGCCCCCTCCCCGGAGCTGAAGCTTTCTTT CASSPLPGAEAFF
TRBJ2-7 NA TRBV2 TRBD2 TGTGCCAGCAGTGCCTCTAGCGGCCCCCAGTACGAGCAGTACTTC CASSASSGPQYEQYF
TRBJ2-7 NA TRBV7-8 TRBD1 TGTGCCAGCACCGGGACAGGTAGCTCCTACGAGCAGTACTTC CASTGTGSSYEQYF
TRBJ2-1 NA TRBV27 NA TGTGCCAGCAGTTCTTTGACACAGAAAGTTATCAATGAGCAGTTCTTC CASSSLTQKVINEQFF
TRBJ2-7 few TRBV7-2 TRBD1 TGTGCCAGCAGCCGGGACAGAGCCTACGAGCAGTACTTC CASSRDRAYEQYF
TRBJ2-5 few TRBV4-3 TRBD2 TGCGCCAGCAGCCAAGTTTTTAGCGGGGGTGGAAGGGAGACCCAGTACTTC CASSQVFSGGGRETQYF
TRBJ2-3 NA TRBV2 TRBD2 TGTGCCAGCAGTGAATCGCGGGGGATCACAGATACGCAGTATTTT CASSESRGITDTQYF
TRBJ2-5 NA TRBV11-2 NA TGTGCCAGCAGCTTAGATACTCTACAAGAGACCCAGTACTTC CASSLDTLQETQYF
TRBJ1-5 NA TRBV6-5 TRBD1 TGTGCCAGCAGTCCCGGGACAGGGCTAAATCAGCCCCAGCATTTT CASSPGTGLNQPQHF
TRBJ2-7 NA TRBV5-1 NA TGCGCCAGCAGCTTGCCGAGGGGGGGGTACGAGCAGTACTTC CASSLPRGGYEQYF
TRBJ2-3 few TRBV9 TRBD2 TGTGCCAGCAGCCCCACAGGACTAGCGGGGGTCACAGATACGCAGTATTTT CASSPTGLAGVTDTQYF
TRBJ1-5 once TRBV19 NA TGTGCCAGTAGTATAGTATGGGACACCCTTAGGGGCAATCAGCCCCAGCATTTT CASSIVWDTLRGNQPQHF
TRBJ1-2 NA TRBV2 NA TGTGCCAGCAGCGGGGCAGGGGCAACAACTAACTATGGCTACACCTTC CASSGAGATTNYGYTF
TRBJ1-5 NA TRBV6-1 TRBD1 TGTGCCAGTACTACAGGGGTTATGGGTCAGCCCCAGCATTTT CASTTGVMGQPQHF
TRBJ2-7 NA TRBV5-3 NA TGTGCCAGAAGTTTAACCTACGAGCAGTACTTC CARSLTYEQYF
TRBJ2-7 once TRBV13 TRBD2 TGTGCCAGCAGCTACGTAGCGGGGGCCCCCTACGAGCAGTACTTC CASSYVAGAPYEQYF
TRBJ1-1 NA TRBV7-2 TRBD1 TGTGCCAGCAGCTTGTGGGACAGGGCGAACACTGAAGCTTTCTTT CASSLWDRANTEAFF
TRBJ1-6 NA TRBV13 NA TGTGCCAGCAGCTTAGGGCAGGGAAATTCACCCCTCCACTTT CASSLGQGNSPLHF
TRBJ1-1 NA TRBV6-5 NA TGTGCCAGCAGTTCACGACAGAGGCGCACTGAAGCTTTCTTT CASSSRQRRTEAFF
TRBJ2-2 NA TRBV6-1 NA TGTGCCAGCAGCAAATCGAGGGTTTCCGGGGAGCTGTTTTTT CASSKSRVSGELFF
TRBJ2-7 once TRBV29-1 TRBD2 TGCAGCGTACGGCCCCTAGCGGGGGGTCCTGTCCTCTCCTACGAGCAGTACTTC CSVRPLAGGPVLSYEQYF
TRBJ1-1 few TRBV11-3 NA TGTGCCAGCAGTACTCAGGCAACTGAAGCTTTCTTT CASSTQATEAFF
TRBJ1-5 NA TRBV28 TRBD1 TGTGCCAGCAGTGTCCCGTCGGACAGGGGACGCAATCAGCCCCAGCATTTT CASSVPSDRGRNQPQHF
TRBJ1-6 few TRBV5-8 TRBD1 TGTGCCAGCAGCGCCCTCTTACCAGGGGGGCCTTCACCCCTCCACTTT CASSALLPGGPSPLHF
TRBJ2-5 NA TRBV4-3 TRBD2 TGCGCCAGCAGCCAAGGGGTGGCTAGCGGCCAAGAGACCCAGTACTTC CASSQGVASGQETQYF
TRBJ1-1 NA TRBV6-6 NA TGTGCCAGCAAGAAACAGGGCGATCAGTGGAGTGAAGCTTTCTTT CASKKQGDQWSEAFF
TRBJ2-7 NA TRBV19 NA TGTGCCAGTAGTATCGACAGTGGTGCCTACGAGCAGTACTTC CASSIDSGAYEQYF
TRBJ1-1 few TRBV5-8 NA TGTGCCAGCAGCGTCGACAGCCAGAACACTGAAGCTTTCTTT CASSVDSQNTEAFF
TRBJ1-1 NA TRBV27 TRBD1 TGTGCCAGCAGTTACGGGACAGGGGCCATGAACACTGAAGCTTTCTTT CASSYGTGAMNTEAFF
TRBJ2-5 NA TRBV11-2 TRBD2 TGTGCCAGCAGCGCCTACGGGGGAGGGCAAGAGACCCAGTACTTC CASSAYGGGQETQYF
TRBJ1-1 NA TRBV7-9 TRBD1 TGTGCCAGCAGCTTTACCCATTCGGGACAGGGGGCCCCTGAAGCTTTCTTT CASSFTHSGQGAPEAFF
TRBJ2-7 NA TRBV2 TRBD1 TGTGCCAGCAGTGAGTTAGGGGACAGGGCCTACGAGCAGTACTTC CASSELGDRAYEQYF
TRBJ1-1 once TRBV2 TRBD1 TGTGCCAGCAGTGAAAAGGGGGCGAGTACTGAAGCTTTCTTT CASSEKGASTEAFF
TRBJ2-5 NA TRBV7-2 NA TGTGCCAGCAGCTTAGCGCAGCAAGAGACCCAGTACTTC CASSLAQQETQYF
TRBJ1-1 NA TRBV9 NA TGTGCCAGCAGCGTATATCCGGGGATGAACACTGAAGCTTTCTTT CASSVYPGMNTEAFF
TRBJ2-3 NA TRBV5-4 TRBD2 TGTGCCAGCAGCCCGCAGGCGGGGGGGCAGGTCACAGATACGCAGTATTTT CASSPQAGGQVTDTQYF
TRBJ2-5 NA TRBV20-1 NA TGCAGTGCCCTCCCGGGAGAGACCCAGTACTTC CSALPGETQYF
TRBJ2-2 NA TRBV6-5 NA TGTGCCAGCAGCCTTAGAACGAACACCGGGGAGCTGTTTTTT CASSLRTNTGELFF
TRBJ1-5 NA TRBV19 TRBD1 TGTGCCAGTAGTACCACAGGGGACAATCAGCCCCAGCATTTT CASSTTGDNQPQHF